This T cell receptor beta chain is from a study of blood T cell repertoires in COVID-19. Study overall: Material from acute and convalescent COVID-19 was sourced from the United States, Italy and Spain. Sample material is recorded as cDNA or gDNA derived from T cells, B-cell-depleted T cells, or PBMCs.

Researchers sorted participants into cohorts using their self-reported clinical history. Per the original methods: Amplified reference gene primers provided the basis for estimating nucleated cell counts. This table comes from immunoSEQ multiplex PCR, and its TCRdb copy is limited to in-frame clones, with some not included. V, J and clone size reflect that table, while D and trimming were determined from the DNA. Of 300,000 to 350,000 clones detected, nearly 90% appear once; the ten largest clones hold approximately 4%. The CDR3 has 12 amino acids. V was clipped by 4 bases and J by 6 bases; unmatched bases: 6. Germline-derived CDR1 and CDR2 are GTSNPN and SVGIG (reference sequence).

This TCR derives from a woman under 30 with acute COVID-19. The specimen was PBMCs or T cells enriched from blood (not recorded which). The chain has TRBV30 and TRBJ2-7; 7 nucleotides align to TRBD1. CDR3 DNA sequence: TGTGCCTGGACGGGGACAGCTTTCGAGCAGTACTTC. As protein: CAWTGTAFEQYF.